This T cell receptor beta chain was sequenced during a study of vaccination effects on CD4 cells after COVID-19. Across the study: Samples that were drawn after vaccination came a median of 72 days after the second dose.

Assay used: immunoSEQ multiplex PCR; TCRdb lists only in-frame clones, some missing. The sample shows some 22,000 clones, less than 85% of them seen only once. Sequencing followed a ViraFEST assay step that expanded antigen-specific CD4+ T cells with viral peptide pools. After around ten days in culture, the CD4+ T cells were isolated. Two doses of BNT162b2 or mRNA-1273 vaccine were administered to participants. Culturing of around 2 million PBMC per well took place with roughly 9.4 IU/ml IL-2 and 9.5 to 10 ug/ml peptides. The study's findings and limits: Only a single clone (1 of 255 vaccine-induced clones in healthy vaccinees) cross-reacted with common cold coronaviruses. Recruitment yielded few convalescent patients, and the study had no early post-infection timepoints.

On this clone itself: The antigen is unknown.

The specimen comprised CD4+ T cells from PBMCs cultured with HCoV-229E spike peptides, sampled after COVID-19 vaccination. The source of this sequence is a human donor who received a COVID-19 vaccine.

The CDR3 loop reads CASSLREETQYF. CDR3 nucleotides: TGTGCCAGCAGCCTTCGGGAGGAGACCCAGTACTTC. The chain is built from TRBV5-4 and TRBJ2-5; D is possibly TRBD2 (6 bases). There are 12 residues in the CDR3. Germline V lookup: CDR1 SGHNT, CDR2 YYREEE (reference sequence). Trimming removed 4 bases at V and 5 bases at J, with 9 bases between.